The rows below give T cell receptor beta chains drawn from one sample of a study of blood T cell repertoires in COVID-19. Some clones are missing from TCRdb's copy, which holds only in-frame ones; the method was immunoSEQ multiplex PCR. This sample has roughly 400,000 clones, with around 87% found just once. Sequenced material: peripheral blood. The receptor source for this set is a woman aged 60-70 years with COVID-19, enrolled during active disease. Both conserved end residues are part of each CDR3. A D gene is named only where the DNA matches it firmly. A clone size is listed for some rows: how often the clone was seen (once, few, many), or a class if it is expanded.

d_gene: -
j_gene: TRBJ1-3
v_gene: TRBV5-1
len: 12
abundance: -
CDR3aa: CASGSNGNTIYF
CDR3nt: TGCGCCAGCGGTTCTAATGGAAACACCATATATTTT

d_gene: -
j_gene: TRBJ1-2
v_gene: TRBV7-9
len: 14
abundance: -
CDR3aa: CASSGGTPPYGYTF
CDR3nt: TGTGCCAGCAGCGGAGGGACCCCCCCCTATGGCTACACCTTC

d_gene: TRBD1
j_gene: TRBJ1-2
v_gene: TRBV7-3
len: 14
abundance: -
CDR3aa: CASSSGQGVWGYTF
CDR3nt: TGTGCCAGCAGCTCAGGACAGGGAGTATGGGGCTACACCTTC

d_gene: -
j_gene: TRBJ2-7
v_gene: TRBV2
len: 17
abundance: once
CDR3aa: CASSEGLGGTSSYEQYF
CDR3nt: TGTGCCAGCAGTGAAGGGTTGGGGGGTACGAGCTCCTACGAGCAGTACTTC

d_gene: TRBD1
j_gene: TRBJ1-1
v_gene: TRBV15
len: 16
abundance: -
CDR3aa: CATSRVLTGPNTEAFF
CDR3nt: TGTGCCACCAGCAGAGTCCTGACAGGGCCGAACACTGAAGCTTTCTTT

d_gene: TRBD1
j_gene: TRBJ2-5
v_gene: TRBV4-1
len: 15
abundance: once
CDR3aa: CASSRGTGAGETQYF
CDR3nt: TGCGCCAGCAGCCGGGGGACAGGAGCTGGGGAGACCCAGTACTTC

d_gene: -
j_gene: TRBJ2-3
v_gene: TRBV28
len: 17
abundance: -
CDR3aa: CASSLLGGAGDTDTQYF
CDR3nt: TGTGCCAGCAGCCTACTGGGGGGGGCGGGGGACACAGATACGCAGTATTTT

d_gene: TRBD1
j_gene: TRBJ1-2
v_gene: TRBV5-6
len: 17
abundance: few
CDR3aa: CASSLPSWGQDFYGYTF
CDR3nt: TGTGCCAGCAGCTTGCCTTCGTGGGGACAGGATTTCTATGGCTACACCTTC

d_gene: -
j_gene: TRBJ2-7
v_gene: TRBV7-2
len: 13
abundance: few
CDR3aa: CASSLGGPREQYF
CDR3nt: TGTGCCAGCAGCTTAGGTGGGCCAAGGGAGCAGTACTTC

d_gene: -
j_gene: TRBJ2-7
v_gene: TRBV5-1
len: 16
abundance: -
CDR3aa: CASSLQSGTGSYEQYF
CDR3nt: TGCGCCAGCAGCTTGCAAAGCGGGACAGGCTCCTACGAGCAGTACTTC

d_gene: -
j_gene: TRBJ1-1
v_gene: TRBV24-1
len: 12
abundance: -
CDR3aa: CATSDLAGVAFF
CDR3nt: TGTGCCACCAGTGATTTGGCAGGGGTAGCTTTCTTT

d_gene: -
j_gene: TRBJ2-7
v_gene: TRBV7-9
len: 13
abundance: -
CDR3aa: CASSFDLLGEQYF
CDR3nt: TGTGCCAGCAGCTTCGATCTCCTCGGCGAGCAGTACTTC

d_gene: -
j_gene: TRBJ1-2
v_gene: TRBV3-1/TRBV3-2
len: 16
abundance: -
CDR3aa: CASSPPALGAGYGYTF
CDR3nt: TGTGCCAGCAGCCCACCCGCTCTAGGGGCCGGCTATGGCTACACCTTC

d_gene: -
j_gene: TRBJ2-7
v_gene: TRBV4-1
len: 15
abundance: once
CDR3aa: CASSQDPGNSYEQYF
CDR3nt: TGCGCCAGCAGCCAAGATCCGGGGAACTCCTACGAGCAGTACTTC

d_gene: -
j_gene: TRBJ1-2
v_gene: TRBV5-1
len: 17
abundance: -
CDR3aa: CASSSWAPPLANYGYTF
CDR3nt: TGCGCCAGCAGCTCATGGGCACCTCCCCTCGCTAACTATGGCTACACCTTC

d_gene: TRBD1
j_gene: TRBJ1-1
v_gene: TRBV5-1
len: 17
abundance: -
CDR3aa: CASSFGQGGGMNTEAFF
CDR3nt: TGCGCCAGCAGCTTCGGACAGGGGGGTGGAATGAACACTGAAGCTTTCTTT

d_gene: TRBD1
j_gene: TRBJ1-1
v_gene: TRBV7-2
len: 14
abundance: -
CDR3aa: CASSPRQGRGSAFF
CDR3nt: TGTGCCAGCAGCCCCCGACAGGGCCGGGGGTCAGCTTTCTTT

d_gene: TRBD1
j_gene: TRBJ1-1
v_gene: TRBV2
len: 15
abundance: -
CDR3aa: CASNLPNDRGLQAFF
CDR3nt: TGTGCCAGCAATCTCCCGAACGACAGGGGGCTTCAGGCTTTCTTT

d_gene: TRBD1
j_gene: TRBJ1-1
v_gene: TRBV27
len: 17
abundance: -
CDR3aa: CASSFRTGLGLDTEAFF
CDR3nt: TGTGCCAGCAGTTTCCGGACAGGTCTCGGTTTGGACACTGAAGCTTTCTTT

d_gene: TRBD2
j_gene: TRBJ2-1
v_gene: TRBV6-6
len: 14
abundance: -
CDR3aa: CASSAGLAGGEQFF
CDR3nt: TGTGCCAGCAGTGCGGGACTAGCTGGTGGTGAGCAGTTCTTC

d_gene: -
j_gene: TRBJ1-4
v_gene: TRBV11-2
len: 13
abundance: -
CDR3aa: CASSRDRGEKLFF
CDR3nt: TGTGCCAGCAGCCGAGACCGGGGGGAAAAACTGTTTTTT

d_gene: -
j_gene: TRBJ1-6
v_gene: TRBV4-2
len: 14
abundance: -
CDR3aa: CASSQEETRGALHF
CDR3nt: TGTGCCAGCAGCCAAGAAGAGACCCGGGGGGCCCTCCACTTT